The 19 T cell receptor beta chains listed next were all sequenced from one sample in a study of blood T cell repertoires in COVID-19. TCRdb's copy holds only in-frame clones and misses some; the assay was immunoSEQ multiplex PCR. The sample has about 190,000 clones, nearly 90% seen once. The sample comprised peripheral blood. These receptor sequences come from a man between 45 and 60 years old with acute or convalescent COVID-19.

This rearrangement joins TRBV9 to TRBJ2-5; weak D call: TRBD2 (5 bases). The CDR3 is 12 amino acids. Trimming left V 7 bases short and J 4 bases short, with 11 bases between. Germline assignment: CDR1 SGDLS and CDR2 YYNGEE. CDR3 DNA sequence: TGTGCCAGCGGGCTAGAGGGAGAGACCCAGTACTTC. Amino acid sequence: CASGLEGETQYF.

The genes are TRBV4-3 and TRBJ1-2; 9 bases fit TRBD1. The CDR3 has 15 residues. V was pared by 4 bases and J by 2 bases, with 5 bases of the junction left unmatched. CDR1 and CDR2 from the germline V gene are LGHNA and YSLEER. CDR3 coding DNA: TGCGCCAGCAGCCTCCGACAGGGGGAGAACTATGGCTACACCTTC. Its translation is CASSLRQGENYGYTF.

This clone was seen a few times. CDR3 bases: TGCGCCAGCAGCTTGTTAGCTACGCCCGGGGAGCTGTTTTTT. Translating it yields CASSLLATPGELFF. The chain is built from TRBV5-1 and TRBJ2-2; D remains unclear. Germline assignment: CDR1 SGHRS and CDR2 YFSETQ. The CDR3 runs to 14 residues. V gave up 1 base and J gave up 6 bases, with 10 bases separating them.

The chain is built from TRBV28 and TRBJ1-1; 7 nucleotides align to TRBD1. V dropped 7 bases and J dropped 0; count of bases not matched to a gene: 5. The CDR3 consists of 14 residues. From germline, CDR1 is MDHEN and CDR2 SYDVKM. CDR3 residues: CASTRQGVNTEAFF. As DNA, the CDR3 is TGTGCCAGCACAAGACAGGGAGTGAACACTGAAGCTTTCTTT.

The chain carries TRBV5-1 and TRBJ2-2; 12 bases are a match to TRBD2. CDR1 and CDR2 from the germline V gene are SGHRS and YFSETQ. J lost 6 bases, V lost 4 bases, and 7 bases had no gene match. The CDR3 is 16 amino acids. The CDR3 coding sequence is TGCGCCAGCAGCCAGACTAGCGGGAGCAATTCCGGGGAGCTGTTTTTT. Protein sequence: CASSQTSGSNSGELFF.

The V call is TRBV6-2 or TRBV6-3, the J call TRBJ2-1, with no clear D. V dropped 0 bases and J dropped 8 bases, with 11 bases sitting between them. This CDR3 has 14 residues. Germline CDR1 is MNHEY and CDR2 is SVGEGT. The chain's CDR3 is CASSYSGAAYEQFF. For the CDR3, the DNA is TGTGCCAGCAGTTACTCAGGAGCTGCCTATGAGCAGTTCTTC.

This rearrangement joins TRBV11-2 to TRBJ1-2; 7 bases align to TRBD1. From germline, CDR1 is SGHAT and CDR2 FQNNGV. Trimming at V came to 4 bases and at J to 8 bases, leaving 7 bases not matched to a gene. This CDR3 is built from 13 residues. CDR3 residues: CASSSDRGGGYTF. The CDR3, as DNA: TGTGCCAGCAGCTCAGACCGAGGGGGCGGCTACACCTTC. Looking up the rest from reference TRBV11-2 and TRBJ1-2 gives the full variable domain: EAGVAQSPRYKIIEKRQSVAFWCNPISGHATLYWYQQILGQGPKLLIQFQNNGVVDDSQLPKDRFSAERLKGVDSTLKIQPAKLEDSAVYLCASSSDRGGGYTFGSGTRLTVV.

This sequence joins TRBV6-5 and TRBJ1-2; D perhaps matches TRBD1 (6 bases). Germline V gene sequence: CDR1 MNHEY, CDR2 SVGAGI. The CDR3 covers 15 residues. V lost 6 bases and J 4 bases, leaving 18 bases between the germline ends. In nucleotides, the CDR3 is TGTGCCAGCAGCCTACAGGGCAATGTGGGCTATGGCTACACCTTC. This encodes CASSLQGNVGYGYTF.

This chain connects TRBV28 to TRBJ2-5; maybe TRBD2 (6 bases). The germline gives CDR1 MDHEN, CDR2 SYDVKM. CDR3 length: 20 residues. V lost 5 bases to trimming and J lost 1 base, with 29 bases between them. CDR3 amino acids: CASSPYTRYSGGAAQETQYF. The CDR3 DNA is TGTGCCAGCAGTCCTTATACCCGGTATTCTGGAGGGGCAGCCCAAGAGACCCAGTACTTC. Drawing the rest from reference TRBV28 and TRBJ2-5, the complete variable domain is DVKVTQSSRYLVKRTGEKVFLECVQDMDHENMFWYRQDPGLGLRLIYFSYDVKMKEKGDIPEGYSVSREKKERFSLILESASTNQTSMYLCASSPYTRYSGGAAQETQYFGPGTRLLVL.

This clone occurred once. This sequence joins TRBV7-3 and TRBJ2-6; 11 bases map to TRBD2. This CDR3 spans 18 amino acids. Germline V gene lookup returns CDR1 SGHTA and CDR2 FQGTGA. V lost 5 bases to trimming and J lost 0 bases; unmatched junction nucleotides: 6. The CDR3 DNA is TGTGCCAGCAGCAGATTAGCGGGAGGGCCCTCTGGGGCCAACGTCCTGACTTTC. It specifies CASSRLAGGPSGANVLTF.

The chain is built from TRBV5-1 and TRBJ1-5, with 9 bases aligning to TRBD1. The CDR3 sequence is 15 residues long. In germline, CDR1 is SGHRS, CDR2 YFSETQ. After removal of 1 base from V and 3 bases from J, the junction contained 2 bases not matched to a gene. CDR3 amino acids: CASSLTGGSNQPQHF. The CDR3 nucleotides are TGCGCCAGCAGCTTGACAGGGGGCTCCAATCAGCCCCAGCATTTT.

The chain joins TRBV19 to TRBJ2-3, with unresolved D. The ends were cut back, 6 bases at V and 3 bases at J, with 10 bases in the middle. Germline loops: CDR1 LNHDA, CDR2 SQIVND (reference sequence). This CDR3 region has 13 residues. For the CDR3, the DNA is TGTGCCAGTAGGGGTCGGGTGACAGATACGCAGTATTTT. This translates into CASRGRVTDTQYF.

CDR3 sequence (DNA): TGTGCCAGCACTAATCAGGCGGGCACTGAAGCTTTCTTT. Translating gives CASTNQAGTEAFF. The V and J genes are TRBV5-4 and TRBJ1-1; D not certain. Trimming stripped 6 bases from V and 4 bases from J, with 13 bases between. The CDR3 extends over 13 amino acids. The V gene's germline CDR1 is SGHNT and CDR2 YYREEE (reference sequence).

J is TRBJ1-1 and V is TRBV5-5; D unclear. Per germline, CDR1 SGHKS and CDR2 YYEKEE (reference sequence). Trimming took off 0 bases at V and 1 base at J, with 4 bases between the two ends. This CDR3 contains 13 residues. The CDR3 DNA is TGTGCCAGCAGCTTGGATAGGAACACTGAAGCTTTCTTT. This gives the protein CASSLDRNTEAFF.

V is TRBV5-6 and J is TRBJ2-7, with D tentatively TRBD1 (5 bases). The CDR3 is 16 residues long. Trimming took 4 bases from V and 4 from J, leaving 21 bases between them. The germline V gene encodes CDR1 SGHDT and CDR2 YYEEEE. For the CDR3, the DNA is TGTGCCAGCAGCATCCTGACGCCAGTGGGGCTATACGAGCAGTACTTC. Its protein product is CASSILTPVGLYEQYF.

This clone showed up just a few times. The rearrangement joins TRBV27 to TRBJ2-1, with 7 bases matching TRBD2. J lost 6 bases, V lost 6 bases, and 11 bases had no gene match. CDR1 and CDR2 (germline): MNHEY, SMNVEV (reference sequence). The CDR3 sequence is 15 residues long. CDR3 residues: CASSYGLDEGNEQFF. CDR3 nucleotide sequence: TGTGCCAGCAGCTACGGACTAGACGAAGGCAATGAGCAGTTCTTC.

The V and J genes are TRBV4-3 and TRBJ2-2; weak D call: TRBD2 (5 bases). V lost 2 bases and J lost 6, with 7 bases in between. This CDR3 has 13 residues. The germline V gene has CDR1 LGHNA and CDR2 YSLEER. CDR3 region: CASSQLGAGELFF. CDR3 in DNA: TGCGCCAGCAGCCAACTGGGAGCCGGGGAGCTGTTTTTT.

The chain joins TRBV7-8 to TRBJ2-7, with 7 positions matching TRBD1. The CDR3 has 17 residues. V was clipped by 0 bases and J by 4 bases; unmatched bases: 12. Per the germline V gene, CDR1 is SGHVS and CDR2 is FQNEAQ. CDR3 in DNA: TGTGCCAGCAGCTTAGCCAGGACAGGCAACCTCGTTTACGAGCAGTACGTC. It yields the protein CASSLARTGNLVYEQYV.

The J gene is TRBJ2-1, the V gene TRBV28; D unclear. The germline V gene encodes CDR1 MDHEN and CDR2 SYDVKM. V lost 1 base to trimming and J lost 7 bases, with 2 bases between them. This CDR3 spans 11 amino acids. CDR3 region: CASSLSNEQFF. DNA for the CDR3: TGTGCCAGCAGTTTATCTAATGAGCAGTTCTTC.